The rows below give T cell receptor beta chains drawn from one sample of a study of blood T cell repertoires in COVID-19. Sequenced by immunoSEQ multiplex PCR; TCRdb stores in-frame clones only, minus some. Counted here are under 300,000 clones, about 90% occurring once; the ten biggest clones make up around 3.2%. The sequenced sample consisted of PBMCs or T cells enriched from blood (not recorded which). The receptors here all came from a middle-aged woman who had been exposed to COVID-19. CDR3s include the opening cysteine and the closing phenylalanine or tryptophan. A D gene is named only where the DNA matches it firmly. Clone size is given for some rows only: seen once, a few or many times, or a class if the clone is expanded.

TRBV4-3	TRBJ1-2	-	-	TGCGCCAGCAGCCAACTGGCTGCCTATGGCTACACCTTC	CASSQLAAYGYTF
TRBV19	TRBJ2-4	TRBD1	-	TGTGCCAGTACCCCGGGACAGCTTCTCAAAAACATTCAGTACTTC	CASTPGQLLKNIQYF
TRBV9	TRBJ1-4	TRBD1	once	TGTGCCAGCAGCCCAGAGACAGGGAACGAAAAACTGTTTTTT	CASSPETGNEKLFF
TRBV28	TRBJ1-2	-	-	TGTGCCAGCAGTTTAGGGGCACTTAACTATGGCTACACCTTC	CASSLGALNYGYTF
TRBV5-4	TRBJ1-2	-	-	TGTGCCAGCAGCTTGGGGGGGGGACGTGGCGGCTACACCTTC	CASSLGGGRGGYTF
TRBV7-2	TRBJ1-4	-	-	TGTGCCAGCAGCCCTCACAGGGACACTAATGAAAAACTGTTTTTT	CASSPHRDTNEKLFF
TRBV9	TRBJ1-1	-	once	TGTGCCAGCAGCGTAGATTTGCAGGGGGAAGCTTTCTTT	CASSVDLQGEAFF
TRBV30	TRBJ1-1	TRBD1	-	TGTGCCTGGAGCGTTAGTCAGGGGGCAAGGGGGACTGAAGCTTTCTTT	CAWSVSQGARGTEAFF
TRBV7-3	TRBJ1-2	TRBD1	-	TGTGCCAGCAGCCCCAGCGGGACAGGGATCCCCTCGACTGCTGGCTACACCTTC	CASSPSGTGIPSTAGYTF
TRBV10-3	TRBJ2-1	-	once	TGTGCCGTAGGGACTTACAATGAGCAGTTCTTC	CAVGTYNEQFF
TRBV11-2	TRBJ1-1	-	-	TGTGCCAGCAGGAAACCTGGGAGAGGGATCACTGAAGCTTTCTTT	CASRKPGRGITEAFF
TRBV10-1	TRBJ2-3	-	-	TGCGCCAGCAGTGAGTCGAAGCGAGACCGTCTTACAGATACGCAGTATTTT	CASSESKRDRLTDTQYF
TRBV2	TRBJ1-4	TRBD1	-	TGTGCCAGCATACCGGGACAGATGAATGAAAAACTGTTTTTT	CASIPGQMNEKLFF
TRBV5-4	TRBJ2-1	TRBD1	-	TGTGCCAGCAGCGCAGGGGGATTTGGTTCCTACAATGAGCAGTTCTTC	CASSAGGFGSYNEQFF